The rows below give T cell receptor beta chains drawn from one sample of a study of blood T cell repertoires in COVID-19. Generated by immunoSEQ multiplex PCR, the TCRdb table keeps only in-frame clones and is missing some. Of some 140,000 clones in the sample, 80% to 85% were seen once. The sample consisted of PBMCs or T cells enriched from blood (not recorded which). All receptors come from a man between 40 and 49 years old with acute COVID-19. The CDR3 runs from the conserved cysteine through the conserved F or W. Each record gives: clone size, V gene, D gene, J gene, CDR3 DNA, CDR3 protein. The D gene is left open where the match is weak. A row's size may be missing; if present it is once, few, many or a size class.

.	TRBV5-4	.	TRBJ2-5	TGTGCCAGCAGCTTGGGGACTCCCGGGGTCCCCCAAGAGACCCAGTACTTC	CASSLGTPGVPQETQYF
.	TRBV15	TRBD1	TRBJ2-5	TGTGCCACCTCCGGACAGGGAGAGACCCAGTACTTC	CATSGQGETQYF
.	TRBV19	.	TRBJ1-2	TGTGCCAGTAGTATGGGGACACGGATCTATGGCTACACCTTC	CASSMGTRIYGYTF
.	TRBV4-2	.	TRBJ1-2	TGTGCCAGCAGCCAAGATTCGGCAGGGCCGAACTATGGCTACACCTTC	CASSQDSAGPNYGYTF
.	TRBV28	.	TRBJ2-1	TGTGCCAGCAGTTTACTAACTAGCCCCACCTACAATGAGCAGTTCTTC	CASSLLTSPTYNEQFF
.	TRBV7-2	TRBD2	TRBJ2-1	TGTGCCAGCAGCTTAGTGAGCGGGAGCGGCAATGAGCAGTTCTTC	CASSLVSGSGNEQFF
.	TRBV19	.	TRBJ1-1	TGTGCCAGTAGTATTTATGGTGGGAGTAACACTGAAGCTTTCTTT	CASSIYGGSNTEAFF
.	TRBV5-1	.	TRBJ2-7	TGCGCCAGCAGCTTGGACGGTTTCGAGCAGTACTTC	CASSLDGFEQYF
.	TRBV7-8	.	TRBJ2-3	TGTGCCAGCAGCTTAGGTTTGTGGGAGGCAGATACGCAGTATTTT	CASSLGLWEADTQYF
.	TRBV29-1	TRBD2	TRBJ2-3	TGCAGCGGTCCGGGACTAGGTAGAGCAGATACGCAGTATTTT	CSGPGLGRADTQYF
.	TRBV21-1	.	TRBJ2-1	TGTGCCAGCAGCTCACTAGCGCTGGTTTACAATGAGCAGTTCTTC	CASSSLALVYNEQFF
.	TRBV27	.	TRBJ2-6	TGTGCCAGTGGCAGGGTGTCTGGGGCCAACGTCCTGACTTTC	CASGRVSGANVLTF
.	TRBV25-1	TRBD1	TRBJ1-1	TGTGCCAGCAGTGAAGGACAGGGAGCTTTCTTT	CASSEGQGAFF
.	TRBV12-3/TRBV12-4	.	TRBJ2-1	TGTGCCAGCAGTTTGCACAGGTCTGAGCAGTTCTTC	CASSLHRSEQFF
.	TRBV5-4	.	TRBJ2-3	TGTGCCAGCAGCTTGGCTGGGGGCCTAACAGATACGCAGTATTTT	CASSLAGGLTDTQYF
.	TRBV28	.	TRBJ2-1	TGTGCCAGCAGCCCCTCCAATGAGCAGTTCTTC	CASSPSNEQFF
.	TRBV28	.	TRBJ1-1	TGTGCCAGCAGTTTAAATACAGGGAGGAACACTGAAGCTTTCTTT	CASSLNTGRNTEAFF
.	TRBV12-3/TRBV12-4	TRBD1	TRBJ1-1	TGTGCCAGCAGTTTCGAGGGGGCTGCTGAAGCTTTCTTT	CASSFEGAAEAFF
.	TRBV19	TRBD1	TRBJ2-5	TGTGCCAGTAGTATATTCGGGACAGGTTCCCAAGAGACCCAGTACTTC	CASSIFGTGSQETQYF
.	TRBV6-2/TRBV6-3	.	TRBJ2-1	TGTGCCAGCAGTTCCGGGGGACCATCCTACAATGAGCAGTTCTTC	CASSSGGPSYNEQFF
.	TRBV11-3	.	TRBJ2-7	TGTGCCAGCAGCTGCCGGGGGATAACGTACGAGCAGTACTTC	CASSCRGITYEQYF
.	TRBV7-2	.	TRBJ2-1	TGTGCCAGCAGCTCATATAGCGGATTCTACAATGAGCAGTTCTTC	CASSSYSGFYNEQFF
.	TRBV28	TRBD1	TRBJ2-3	TGTGCCAGCATTTTAGACAGGGGAAGCACAGATACGCAGTATTTT	CASILDRGSTDTQYF
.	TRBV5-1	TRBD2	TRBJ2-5	TGCGCCAGCAGCCGAGCTAGCGGGGGGCGAGGAGAGACCCAGTACTTC	CASSRASGGRGETQYF
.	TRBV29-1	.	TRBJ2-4	TGCAGCGTTTATGGGGGGGCCAAAAACATTCAGTACTTC	CSVYGGAKNIQYF
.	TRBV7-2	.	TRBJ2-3	TGTGCCAGCAGCTTCGACCTAGCTTCCCGGCCAGATACGCAGTATTTT	CASSFDLASRPDTQYF
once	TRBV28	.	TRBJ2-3	TGTGCCAGCAGTTTTGGAGGGAGACGTAGCACAGATACGCAGTATTTT	CASSFGGRRSTDTQYF
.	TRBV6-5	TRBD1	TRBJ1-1	TGTGCCAGCAGTCAACAGGGGGCAACTGAAGCTTTCTTT	CASSQQGATEAFF
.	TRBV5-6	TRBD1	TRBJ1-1	TGTGCCAGCAGCCCGACAGGGGGCCGTGAAGCTTTCTTT	CASSPTGGREAFF
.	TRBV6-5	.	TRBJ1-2	TGTGCCAGCACCGTAGGGAGGTACACAAACTATGGCTACACCTTC	CASTVGRYTNYGYTF
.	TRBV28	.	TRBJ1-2	TGTGCCAGCAGTTTGGGGATTGGGGGGGCGTTGAGTGGCTACACCTTC	CASSLGIGGALSGYTF
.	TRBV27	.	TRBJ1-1	TGTGCCAGCAGTTATTTTACAGGGCCGAACACTGAAGCTTTCTTT	CASSYFTGPNTEAFF
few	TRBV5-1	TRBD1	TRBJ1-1	TGCGCCAGCAGCTTCCTGGGGACAGGGAACACTGAAGCTTTCTTT	CASSFLGTGNTEAFF
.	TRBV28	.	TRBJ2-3	TGTGCCAGCGGACCGGGGTACACAGATACGCAGTATTTT	CASGPGYTDTQYF
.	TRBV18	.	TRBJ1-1	TGTGCCAGCTCACCAAACCCGGGAACCCACACTGAAGCTTTCTTT	CASSPNPGTHTEAFF
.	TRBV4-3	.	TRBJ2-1	TGCGCCAGCGGCAGGGGCAGGGGCTCCTACAATGAGCAGTTCTTC	CASGRGRGSYNEQFF
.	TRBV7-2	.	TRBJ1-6	TGTGCCAGCAGCTCCCCCAGTTGGAATTCACCCCTCCACTTT	CASSSPSWNSPLHF
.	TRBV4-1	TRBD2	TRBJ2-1	TGCGCCAGCAGCCAAGAGTCTGGTCTAGCGGGGATATACAATGAGCAGTTCTTC	CASSQESGLAGIYNEQFF
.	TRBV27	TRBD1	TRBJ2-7	TGTGCCAGCAGTTTATCTTGGACAGGATCCTACGAGCAGTACTTC	CASSLSWTGSYEQYF
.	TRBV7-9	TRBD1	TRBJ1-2	TGTGCCAGCAGCACCGGACAGGGCGGCTACACCTTC	CASSTGQGGYTF
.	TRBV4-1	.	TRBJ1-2	TGCGCCAGCAGCCAAGCCACTAGCGGAGCCTTCGGTGGCTACACCTTC	CASSQATSGAFGGYTF
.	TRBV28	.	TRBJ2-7	TGTGCCAGCAAGTCCGGGGGTCACGAGCAGTACTTC	CASKSGGHEQYF
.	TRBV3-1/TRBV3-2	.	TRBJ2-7	TGTGCCAGCAGCGCCGTGGGACTTCTAGGCCCCGAGCAGTACTTC	CASSAVGLLGPEQYF
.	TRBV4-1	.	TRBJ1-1	TGCGCCAGCAGCCATCAGGGGACCCAGAACACTGAAGCTTTCTTT	CASSHQGTQNTEAFF
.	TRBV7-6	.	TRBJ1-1	TGTGCCAGCAGCTCCAACCGCCTCTTACAGGGAAACACTGAAGCTTTCTTT	CASSSNRLLQGNTEAFF
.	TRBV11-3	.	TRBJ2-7	TGTGCCAGCAGCTTAGATCGGGGTACCTACGAGCAGTACTTC	CASSLDRGTYEQYF